This entry lists 10 T cell receptor beta chains sequenced from one sample in a study of blood T cell repertoires in COVID-19. The method was immunoSEQ multiplex PCR; TCRdb's version includes in-frame clones alone and lacks a portion of them. The sample records some 210,000 clones, about 87% being singletons. The sequenced material came from PBMCs or T cells enriched from blood (not recorded which). The receptors come from a man aged 18 to 30 with acute COVID-19.

The chain has TRBV28 and TRBJ1-2, with D possibly matching TRBD1 (5 bases). CDR3 length equals 13 residues. V was shortened by 5 bases and J by 3 bases, with 10 bases between the two germline ends. Germline CDR1 MDHEN, CDR2 SYDVKM. The CDR3 DNA follows: TGTGCCAGCAGTCCGGGAGGGGACTATGGCTACACCTTC. Translation: CASSPGGDYGYTF.

The chain employs TRBV7-9 and TRBJ1-4; D is perhaps TRBD1 (6 bases). The CDR3 sequence is 16 residues long. CDR1 is SEHNR and CDR2 is FQNEAQ in the germline V gene (reference sequence). V was shortened by 4 bases and J by 8 bases, with 20 bases between the two germline ends. Here the CDR3 DNA reads TGTGCCAGCAGCTCCCCCGGGACACGGCCACCAGAAAAACTGTTTTTT. Protein sequence: CASSSPGTRPPEKLFF.

This chain links TRBV6-6 with TRBJ2-3; TRBD1 agrees at 10 bases. Germline V gene sequence: CDR1 MNHNY, CDR2 SVGAGI (reference sequence). The CDR3 sequence is 16 residues long. Losses at the gene ends were 2 bases for V and 1 base for J; bases not matched to a gene: 3. This CDR3 reads CASSYRDRGRTDTQYF. In nucleotides, the CDR3 is TGTGCCAGCAGTTACCGGGACAGGGGACGCACAGATACGCAGTATTTT.

This clone showed up just once. This chain links TRBV24-1 with TRBJ1-5, with TRBD1 as a possible D gene (5 bases). Germline loops: CDR1 KGHDR, CDR2 SFDVKD. Between the trimmed V and J ends, which lost 4 bases and 3 bases, there was a span of 15 bases. CDR3 length: 16 residues. DNA of the CDR3: TGTGCCACCAGTGACTCCCAGGGTGACGACAATCAGCCCCAGCATTTT. Amino acids: CATSDSQGDDNQPQHF.

V gene TRBV24-1 combines with J gene TRBJ2-1; the D is unclear. Trimming took 1 base from V and 5 from J, leaving 11 bases between them. Looked up from germline, CDR1 is KGHDR and CDR2 is SFDVKD. CDR3 length equals 15 residues. The CDR3 loop is CATSDLVANHNEQFF. CDR3 DNA sequence: TGTGCCACCAGTGATTTAGTAGCAAACCACAATGAGCAGTTCTTC.

The rearrangement uses TRBV11-2 and TRBJ2-7; D ambiguous. Trimming left V 1 base short and J 4 bases short, with 11 bases between. Germline assignment: CDR1 SGHAT and CDR2 FQNNGV. The CDR3 sequence is 14 residues long. CDR3 region: CASSLALTLYEQYF. The CDR3 DNA is TGTGCCAGCAGCTTAGCCTTGACACTGTACGAGCAGTACTTC.

The V gene is TRBV5-1, the J gene TRBJ2-1; 11 positions match TRBD2. This CDR3 region has 16 residues. Per the germline V gene, CDR1 is SGHRS and CDR2 is YFSETQ. V dropped 3 bases and J dropped 7; count of bases not matched to a gene: 9. The CDR3 is CASSSLTSGTVNEQFF. The CDR3 DNA sequence: TGCGCCAGCAGCTCCTTGACTAGCGGGACTGTTAATGAGCAGTTCTTC. The variable domain in full, with the rest retrieved from reference TRBV5-1 and TRBJ2-1, is KAGVTQTPRYLIKTRGQQVTLSCSPISGHRSVSWYQQTPGQGLQFLFEYFSETQRNKGNFPGRFSGRQFSNSRSEMNVSTLELGDSALYLCASSSLTSGTVNEQFFGPGTRLTVL.

The chain couples TRBV3-1 (or the pseudogene TRBV3-2) to TRBJ2-7, with D perhaps TRBD2 (6 bases). The germline gives CDR1 LGHDT, CDR2 YNNKEL (reference sequence). Trimming pared 3 bases from V and 0 bases from J, leaving 6 bases between. The CDR3 sequence is 13 residues long. The CDR3 bases are TGTGCCAGCAGCCACGGGAGCTCCTACGAGCAGTACTTC. The encoded protein is CASSHGSSYEQYF.

The chain joins TRBV27 to TRBJ2-1; 8 bases line up with TRBD2. V gave up 5 bases and J gave up 5 bases; unmatched junction bases: 8. Germline lookup yields CDR1 MNHEY and CDR2 SMNVEV (reference sequence). This CDR3 has 15 residues. CDR3 in amino acids: CASSPHSGDNNEQFF. CDR3 bases: TGTGCCAGCAGTCCCCATAGCGGGGACAACAATGAGCAGTTCTTC.

V gene TRBV5-4 combines with J gene TRBJ1-2; 8 bases map to TRBD1. The V gene's germline CDR1 is SGHNT and CDR2 YYREEE (reference sequence). After removal of 3 bases from V and 7 bases from J, the junction contained 8 bases not matched to a gene. There are 14 residues in the CDR3. CDR3 amino acids: CASSWGQADGGYTF. In DNA, the CDR3 is TGTGCCAGCAGCTGGGGACAGGCAGATGGTGGCTACACCTTC.